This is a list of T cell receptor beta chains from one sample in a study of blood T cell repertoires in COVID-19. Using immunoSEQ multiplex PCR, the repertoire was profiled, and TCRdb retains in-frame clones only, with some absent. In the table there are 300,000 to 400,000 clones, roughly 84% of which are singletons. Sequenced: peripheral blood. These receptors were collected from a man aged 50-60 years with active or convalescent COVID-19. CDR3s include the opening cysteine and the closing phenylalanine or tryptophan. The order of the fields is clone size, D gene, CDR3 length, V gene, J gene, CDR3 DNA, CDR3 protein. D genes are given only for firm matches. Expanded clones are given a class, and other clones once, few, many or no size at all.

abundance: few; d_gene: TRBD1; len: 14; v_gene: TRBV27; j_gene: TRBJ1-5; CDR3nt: TGTGCCAGCAGTAGGACAGGGGAGGGTCAGCCCCAGCATTTT; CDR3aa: CASSRTGEGQPQHF
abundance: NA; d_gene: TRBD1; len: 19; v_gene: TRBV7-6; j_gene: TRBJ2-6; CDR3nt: TGTGCCAGCAGCTTACCGCAACAGGGGACGGTCTCTGGGGCCAACGTCCTGACTTTC; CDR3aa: CASSLPQQGTVSGANVLTF
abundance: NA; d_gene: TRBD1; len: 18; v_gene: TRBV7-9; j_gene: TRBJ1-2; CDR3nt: TGTGCCAGCAGTCTTGGACTCGGGACAGGGGGCAGAAGCTATGGCTACACCTTC; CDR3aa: CASSLGLGTGGRSYGYTF
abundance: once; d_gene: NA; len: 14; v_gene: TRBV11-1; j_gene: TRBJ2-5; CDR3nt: TGTGCCAGCAGGGGCAGAGAAGTAGGCGAGACCCAGTACTTC; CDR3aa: CASRGREVGETQYF
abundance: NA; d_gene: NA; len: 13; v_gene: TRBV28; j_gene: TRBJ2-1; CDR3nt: TGTGCCAGCAGTTCCGAAGGTCGCCCAGGTCGGTTCTTC; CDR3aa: CASSSEGRPGRFF
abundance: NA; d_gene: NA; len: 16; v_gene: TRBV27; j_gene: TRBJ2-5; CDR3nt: TGTGCCAGCAGTTTATTAGGGCAGGGGGGTAAGGAGACCCAGTACTTC; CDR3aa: CASSLLGQGGKETQYF
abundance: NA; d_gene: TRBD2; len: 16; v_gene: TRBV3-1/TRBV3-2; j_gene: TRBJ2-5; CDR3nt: TGTGCCAGCAGCCAAGGGTCGGCTAGCGGGATTGGTACCCAGTACTTC; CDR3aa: CASSQGSASGIGTQYF
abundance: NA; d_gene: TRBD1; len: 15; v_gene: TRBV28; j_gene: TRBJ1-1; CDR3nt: TGTGCCAGCAGTTCCGGGACAGGGGGTAACACTGAAGCTTTCTTT; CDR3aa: CASSSGTGGNTEAFF
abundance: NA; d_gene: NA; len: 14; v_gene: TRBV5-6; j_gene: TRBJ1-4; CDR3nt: TGTGCCAGCAGCTTTCTGGAGACTAATGAAAAACTGTTTTTT; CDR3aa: CASSFLETNEKLFF
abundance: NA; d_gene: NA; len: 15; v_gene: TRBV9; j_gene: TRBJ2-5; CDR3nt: TGTGCCAGCAGCGTCTCCTGGACTACTCAGGGCACCCAGTACTTC; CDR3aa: CASSVSWTTQGTQYF
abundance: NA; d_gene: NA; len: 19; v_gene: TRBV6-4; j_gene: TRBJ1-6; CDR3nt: TGTGCCAGCAGTGTAAGATTCAGTCAGGGCGATCTCTATAATTCACCCCTCCACTTT; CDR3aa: CASSVRFSQGDLYNSPLHF
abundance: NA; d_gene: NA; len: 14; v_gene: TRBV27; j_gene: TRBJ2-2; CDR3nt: TGTGCCAGCAGAATGACTAGTGGTGCCGGGGAGCTGTTTTTT; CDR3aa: CASRMTSGAGELFF
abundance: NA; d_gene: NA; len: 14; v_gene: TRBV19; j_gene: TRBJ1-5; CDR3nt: TGTGCCAGTACGGTCCCGAATAGCAATCAGCCCCAGCATTTT; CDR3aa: CASTVPNSNQPQHF
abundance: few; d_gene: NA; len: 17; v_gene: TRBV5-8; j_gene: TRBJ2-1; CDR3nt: TGTGCCAGCAGCTTGAGTGGTTTAAGGGGATCCTACAATGAGCAGTTCTTC; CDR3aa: CASSLSGLRGSYNEQFF
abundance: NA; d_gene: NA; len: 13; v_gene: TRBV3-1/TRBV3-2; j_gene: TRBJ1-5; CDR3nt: TGTGCCAGCAGCCAACCCGGCGGTCAGCCCCAGCATTTT; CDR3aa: CASSQPGGQPQHF
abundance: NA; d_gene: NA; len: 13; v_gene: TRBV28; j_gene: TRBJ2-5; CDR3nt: TGTGCCAGCAGTTTAGGCCAGATTGAGACCCAGTACTTC; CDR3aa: CASSLGQIETQYF
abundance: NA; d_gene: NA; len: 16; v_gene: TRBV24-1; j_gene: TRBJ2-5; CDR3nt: TGTGCCACCAGTGACCCTGCGGGAAATGGCCAAGAGACCCAGTACTTC; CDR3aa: CATSDPAGNGQETQYF
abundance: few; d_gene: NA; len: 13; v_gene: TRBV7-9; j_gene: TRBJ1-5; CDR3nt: TGTGCCAGCAGCTTAGGGGGCGGGAGGCCCCAGCATTTT; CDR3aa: CASSLGGGRPQHF
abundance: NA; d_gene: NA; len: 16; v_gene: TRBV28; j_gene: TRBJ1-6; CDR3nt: TGTGCCAGCAGACCGGGACACTCAGGAAGAAATTCACCCCTCCACTTT; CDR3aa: CASRPGHSGRNSPLHF
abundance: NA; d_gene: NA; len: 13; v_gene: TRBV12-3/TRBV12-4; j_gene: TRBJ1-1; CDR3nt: TGTGCCAGCAGTTTACAGGAGAACACTGAAGCTTTCTTT; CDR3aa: CASSLQENTEAFF
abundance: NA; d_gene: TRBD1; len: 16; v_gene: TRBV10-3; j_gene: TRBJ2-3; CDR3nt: TGTGCCACCCAGGGGGCGCCGCGGTCCGACAGAGGGACGCAGTATTTT; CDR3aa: CATQGAPRSDRGTQYF
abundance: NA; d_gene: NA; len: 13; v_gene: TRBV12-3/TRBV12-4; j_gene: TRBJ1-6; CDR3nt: TGTGCCAGCAGTTTGAGTGATAATTCACCCCTCCACTTT; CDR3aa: CASSLSDNSPLHF
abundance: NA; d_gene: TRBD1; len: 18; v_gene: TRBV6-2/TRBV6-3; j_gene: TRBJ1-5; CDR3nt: TGTGCCAGCAGTTACTCAAACAGACAGGGTTTGAACAATCAGCCCCAGCATTTT; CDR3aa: CASSYSNRQGLNNQPQHF
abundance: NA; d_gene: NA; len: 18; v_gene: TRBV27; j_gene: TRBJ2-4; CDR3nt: TGTGCCAGCAGTTTATGCCCGAGGACTTTTCTAGCCAAAAACATTCAGTACTTC; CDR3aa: CASSLCPRTFLAKNIQYF
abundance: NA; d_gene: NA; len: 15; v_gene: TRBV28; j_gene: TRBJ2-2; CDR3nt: TGTGCCAGCAGTTTATACAGGGCGAACACCGGGGAGCTGTTTTTT; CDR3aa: CASSLYRANTGELFF
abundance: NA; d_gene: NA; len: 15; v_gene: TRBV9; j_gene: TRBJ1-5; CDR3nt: TGTGCCAGCAGCGTAGATTCAGGGGTTGGTCAGCCCCAGCATTTT; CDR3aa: CASSVDSGVGQPQHF
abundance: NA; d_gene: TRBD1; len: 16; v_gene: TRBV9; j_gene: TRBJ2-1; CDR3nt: TGTGCCAGCAGCGCAACCGGACAGGGGACCTACAATGAGCAGTTCTTC; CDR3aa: CASSATGQGTYNEQFF
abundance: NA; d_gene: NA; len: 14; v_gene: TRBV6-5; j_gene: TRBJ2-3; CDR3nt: TGTGCCAGCAGTTATATTGAGGGCGGAGATACGCAGTATTTT; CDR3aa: CASSYIEGGDTQYF
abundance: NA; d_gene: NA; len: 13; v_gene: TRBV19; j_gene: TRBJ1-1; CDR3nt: TGTGCCAGTAGCTACAGGGTAGACACTGAAGCTTTCTTT; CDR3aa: CASSYRVDTEAFF
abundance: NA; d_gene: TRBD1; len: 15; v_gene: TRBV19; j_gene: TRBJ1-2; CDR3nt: TGTGCCAGTAGTCGCGGACAGGGCCCCTTCTATGGCTACACCTTC; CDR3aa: CASSRGQGPFYGYTF
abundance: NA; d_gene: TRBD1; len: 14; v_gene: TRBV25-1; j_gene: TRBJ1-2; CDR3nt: TGTGCCAGCAGCGACAGGGGTATGGTCTATGGCTACACCTTC; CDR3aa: CASSDRGMVYGYTF
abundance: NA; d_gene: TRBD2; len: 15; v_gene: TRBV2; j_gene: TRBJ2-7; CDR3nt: TGTGCCAGCAGTGGGACTGGCGGGAGGTTGTACGAGCAGTACTTC; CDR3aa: CASSGTGGRLYEQYF
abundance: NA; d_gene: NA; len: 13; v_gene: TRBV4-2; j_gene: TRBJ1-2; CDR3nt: TGTGCCAGCAGCCAAGACAGGGGAGTTGGCTACACCTTC; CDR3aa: CASSQDRGVGYTF
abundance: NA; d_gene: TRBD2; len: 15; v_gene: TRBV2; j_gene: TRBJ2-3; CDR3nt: TGTGCCAGCAGTCTCCGGGGACTAGCGGGAGGGCCGGGGTATTTT; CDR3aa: CASSLRGLAGGPGYF
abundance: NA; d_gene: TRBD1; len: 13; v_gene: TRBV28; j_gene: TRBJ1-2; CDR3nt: TGTGCCAGCAGTGTGACGACAGGGGCGGGCTACACCTTC; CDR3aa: CASSVTTGAGYTF
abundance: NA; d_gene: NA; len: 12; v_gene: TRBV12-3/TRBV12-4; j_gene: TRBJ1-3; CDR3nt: TGTGCCAGCAGCCAGACTGGAAACACCATATATTTT; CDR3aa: CASSQTGNTIYF
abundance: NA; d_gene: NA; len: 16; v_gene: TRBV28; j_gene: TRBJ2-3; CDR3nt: TGTGCCAGCAGCCCCAACCCAGGTCGTAGCACAGATACGCAGTATTTT; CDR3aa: CASSPNPGRSTDTQYF
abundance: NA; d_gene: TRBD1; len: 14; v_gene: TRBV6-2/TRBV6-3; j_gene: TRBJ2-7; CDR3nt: TGTGCCAGCAGCCGGACAGGGACTGGCTGGGAGCAGTACTTC; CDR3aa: CASSRTGTGWEQYF
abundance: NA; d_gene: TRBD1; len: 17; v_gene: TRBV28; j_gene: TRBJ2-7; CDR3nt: TGTGCCAGCAGTTTACTACCAGGGGGCACCCTCTCCTACGAGCAGTACTTC; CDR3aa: CASSLLPGGTLSYEQYF
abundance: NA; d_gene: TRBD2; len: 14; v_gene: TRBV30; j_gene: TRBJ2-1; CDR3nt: TGTGCCTGGAGTGAAGGACTAGCGATAATAGAGCAGTTCTTC; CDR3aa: CAWSEGLAIIEQFF
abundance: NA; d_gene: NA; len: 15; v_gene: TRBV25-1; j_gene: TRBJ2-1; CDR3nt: TGTGCCAGCAGTACGAGGCGGAATTCGTTCAATGAGCAGTTCTTC; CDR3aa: CASSTRRNSFNEQFF
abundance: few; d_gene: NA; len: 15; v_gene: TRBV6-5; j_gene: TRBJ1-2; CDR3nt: TGTGCCAGCAGGGTAGGGAGGGGAGTAACCTATGGCTACACCTTC; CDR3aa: CASRVGRGVTYGYTF
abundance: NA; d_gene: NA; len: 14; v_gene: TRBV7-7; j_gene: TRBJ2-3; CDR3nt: TGTGCCAGCAGCCTAACTAGCATCGCAGATACGCAGTATTTT; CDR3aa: CASSLTSIADTQYF
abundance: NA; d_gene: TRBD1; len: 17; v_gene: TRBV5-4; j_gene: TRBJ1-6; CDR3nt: TGTGCCAGCAGCTCACCCCGGGACAGGGTGCAGGGATCACCCCTCCACTTT; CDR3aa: CASSSPRDRVQGSPLHF
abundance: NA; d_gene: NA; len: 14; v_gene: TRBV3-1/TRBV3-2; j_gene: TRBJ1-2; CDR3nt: TGTGCCAGCAGCCAAGACAGGTCGCGCTATGGCTACACCTTC; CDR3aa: CASSQDRSRYGYTF